This entry lists 19 T cell receptor beta chains sequenced from one sample in a study of OX40 agonist ivuxolimab in advanced cancers. The method was immunoSEQ multiplex PCR; TCRdb's version includes in-frame clones alone and lacks a portion of them. The sample lists about 64,000 clones; less than 90% were seen once. This material consisted of CD4+ or CD8+ T cells sorted from blood, taken in a trial of the OX40 agonist ivuxolimab. All receptors come from an adult with an advanced solid tumor such as melanoma, head and neck, liver or kidney cancer.

The J gene is TRBJ1-1, the V gene TRBV7-9; 8 bases are shared with TRBD1. The CDR3 is 15 residues long. V was clipped by 2 bases and J by 7 bases; unmatched bases: 9. Germline V lookup: CDR1 SEHNR, CDR2 FQNEAQ (reference sequence). DNA of the CDR3: TGTGCCAGCAGCTTATATCGGGGGACAGGCGGTGAAGCTTTCTTT. Its protein product is CASSLYRGTGGEAFF.

This chain connects TRBV15 to TRBJ2-7, with a possible D match to TRBD2 (5 bases). Trimming removed 2 bases from V and 3 bases from J, with 20 bases in between. The CDR3 runs 17 residues. Germline V lookup: CDR1 LNHNV, CDR2 YYDKDF (reference sequence). The CDR3 sequence is CATSRSFLVGSLYEQYF. The CDR3 DNA reads as TGTGCCACCAGCAGATCCTTCCTGGTAGGGAGCCTCTACGAGCAGTACTTC.

As DNA, the CDR3 is TGTGCCAGCAGCGCCTCCCTCAGGGGCAGTATCGGGGAGCTGTTTTTT. Protein sequence: CASSASLRGSIGELFF. The genes are TRBV5-6 and TRBJ2-2, with D perhaps matching TRBD1 (6 bases). The ends were cut back, 4 bases at V and 7 bases at J, with 20 bases in the middle. This CDR3 spans 16 amino acids. The germline V gene encodes CDR1 SGHDT and CDR2 YYEEEE.

This chain links TRBV30 with TRBJ2-2, with a possible D match to TRBD1 (5 bases). The germline V gene encodes CDR1 GTSNPN and CDR2 SVGIG (reference sequence). V dropped 5 bases and J dropped 7 bases, with 8 bases sitting between them. This CDR3 comprises 11 residues. In DNA form, the CDR3 reads TGTGCCTGGGCAGGGCTCGGGGAGCTGTTTTTT. This encodes CAWAGLGELFF.

The rearrangement joins TRBV10-1 to TRBJ2-5; D is ambiguous. Looked up from germline, CDR1 is WNHNN and CDR2 is SYGVQD (reference sequence). This CDR3 is built from 14 residues. V lost 2 bases and J 5 bases, leaving 12 bases between the germline ends. The CDR3 nucleotides read TGCGCCAGCAGTGAGAACCCCTCGGGTGAGACCCAGTACTTC. Protein sequence: CASSENPSGETQYF.

The CDR3 loop is CASSSLGNEQFF. CDR3 sequence (DNA): TGTGCCAGCAGTTCCCTAGGTAATGAGCAGTTCTTC. This chain connects TRBV28 to TRBJ2-1; no clear D gene. The germline CDR1 and CDR2 sequences are MDHEN and SYDVKM. There are 12 residues in the CDR3. With 4 bases removed from V and 7 bases from J, the gap between germline ends came to 8 bases.

The CDR3 region is CASSWTGNEKLFF. CDR3 sequence (DNA): TGTGCCAGTAGTTGGACAGGGAATGAAAAACTGTTTTTT. V and J are TRBV19 and TRBJ1-4; TRBD1 matches at 8 bases. V shed 5 bases, J shed 5 bases, and the junction held 1 base outside the gene matches. The CDR3 extends over 13 amino acids. Germline lookup yields CDR1 LNHDA and CDR2 SQIVND (reference sequence).

V is TRBV4-1 and J is TRBJ1-2; tentatively, D is TRBD1 (5 bases). The CDR3 covers 15 residues. V was clipped by 1 base and J by 8 bases, with 17 bases between them. Germline lookup yields CDR1 MGHRA and CDR2 YSYEKL. CDR3 residues: CASSQVLKRGGGYTF. In DNA, the CDR3 is TGCGCCAGCAGCCAAGTATTAAAGAGGGGTGGCGGCTACACCTTC.

V usage is TRBV19 and J usage is TRBJ2-2, with D possibly being TRBD2 (5 bases). CDR1 LNHDA and CDR2 SQIVND come from the germline V gene (reference sequence). The CDR3 is 14 amino acids. The V end was cut by 7 bases, the J end by 8 bases, with 17 bases between. Here the CDR3 reads CASIGVPEGGELFF. DNA of the CDR3: TGTGCCAGTATAGGAGTTCCAGAGGGAGGGGAGCTGTTTTTT. The entire variable domain, with the rest obtained from reference TRBV19 and TRBJ2-2, is as follows: DGGITQSPKYLFRKEGQNVTLSCEQNLNHDAMYWYRQDPGQGLRLIYYSQIVNDFQKGDIAEGYSVSREKKESFPLTVTSAQKNPTAFYLCASIGVPEGGELFFGEGSRLTVL.

This chain joins TRBV5-8 and TRBJ1-1; D gene ambiguous. The CDR3 length is 14 residues. Germline values: CDR1 SGHTS, CDR2 YDEGEE. Trimming removed 0 bases at V and 1 base at J, with 7 bases between. CDR3 amino acids: CASSLGRRNTEAFF. The CDR3 DNA sequence: TGTGCCAGCAGCTTGGGACGGAGGAACACTGAAGCTTTCTTT.

The rearrangement links TRBV27 to TRBJ2-7; perhaps TRBD1 as D (7 bases). Trimming left V 6 bases short and J 6 bases short, with 15 bases between. The CDR3 has 13 residues. CDR1 MNHEY and CDR2 SMNVEV come from the germline V gene (reference sequence). The CDR3 nucleotides read TGTGCCAGCAGCCGGGGGACAGTTGGCGAGCAGTACTTC. Translation: CASSRGTVGEQYF.

The gene calls are TRBV28 and TRBJ2-2; D perhaps matches TRBD1 (8 bases). Germline loops: CDR1 MDHEN, CDR2 SYDVKM. The CDR3 is 16 residues long. V shed 3 bases and J shed 5 bases, with 16 bases lying between them. CDR3 nucleotides: TGTGCCAGCAGTTTCCCCGGACAGGGAGGGACCGGGGAGCTGTTTTTT. As protein: CASSFPGQGGTGELFF. Filled out from reference TRBV28 and TRBJ2-2, the complete variable domain reads DVKVTQSSRYLVKRTGEKVFLECVQDMDHENMFWYRQDPGLGLRLIYFSYDVKMKEKGDIPEGYSVSREKKERFSLILESASTNQTSMYLCASSFPGQGGTGELFFGEGSRLTVL.

This clone came up once. In DNA form, the CDR3 reads TGCGCCAGCAGCTTGGTAGGGACAGCCTACAATGAGCAGTTCTTC. As protein: CASSLVGTAYNEQFF. The chain joins TRBV5-1 to TRBJ2-1; 7 nucleotides agree with TRBD1. Germline V CDR1 and CDR2: SGHRS, YFSETQ. This CDR3 spans 15 amino acids. J gave up 2 bases and V 0 bases, and 2 bases lay outside the gene matches.

This clone was detected only once. The chain combines TRBV5-4 with TRBJ2-4; TRBD2 matches 7 bases. Looked up from germline, CDR1 is SGHNT and CDR2 is YYREEE (reference sequence). V trimming: 1 base; J trimming: 6 bases; junction bases outside the gene matches: 16. This CDR3 spans 18 amino acids. CDR3 coding DNA: TGTGCCAGCAGCTTGTATAGGGACTATCGGGATGGGGGAAACATTCAGTACTTC. It is translated as CASSLYRDYRDGGNIQYF.

This chain connects TRBV7-8 to TRBJ2-3, with 9 bases matching TRBD2. There are 18 residues in the CDR3. CDR1 is SGHVS and CDR2 is FQNEAQ in the germline V gene. Germline trimming cut 3 bases from V and 2 bases from J; bases unmatched to any gene: 12. The CDR3 is CASSFPGGAGGPTDTQYF. The CDR3, as DNA: TGTGCCAGCAGCTTCCCGGGCGGTGCGGGAGGGCCCACAGATACGCAGTATTTT.

The chain has TRBV2 and TRBJ2-5; D gene ambiguous. Germline values: CDR1 SNHLY, CDR2 FYNNEI. The V end lost 1 base, the J end lost 6 bases, and 0 bases lay between the germline ends. The CDR3 consists of 10 residues. As DNA, the CDR3 is TGTGCCAGCAGTGAAGAGACCCAGTACTTC. This translates into CASSEETQYF.

The chain recombines TRBV19 with TRBJ2-6; TRBD2 aligns across 12 bases. The germline V gene encodes CDR1 LNHDA and CDR2 SQIVND (reference sequence). The CDR3 has 17 residues. J gave up 2 bases and V 5 bases, and 4 bases lay outside the gene matches. The CDR3 spells CASSLTSGRAGANVLTF. The CDR3 bases are TGTGCCAGTAGTTTGACTAGCGGGAGAGCTGGGGCCAACGTCCTGACTTTC. The entire variable domain, with the rest obtained from reference TRBV19 and TRBJ2-6, is as follows: DGGITQSPKYLFRKEGQNVTLSCEQNLNHDAMYWYRQDPGQGLRLIYYSQIVNDFQKGDIAEGYSVSREKKESFPLTVTSAQKNPTAFYLCASSLTSGRAGANVLTFGAGSRLTVL.

The chain recombines TRBV11-2 with TRBJ2-7; no clear D. Trimming cost V 5 bases and J 0 bases, with 11 bases left between them. The CDR3 is 14 amino acids. The V gene's germline CDR1 is SGHAT and CDR2 FQNNGV. Here the CDR3 reads CASSPGPISYEQYF. The DNA for the CDR3 is TGTGCCAGCAGCCCCGGACCGATCTCCTACGAGCAGTACTTC.

This clone was found a few times. This chain joins TRBV5-1 and TRBJ2-3; 9 bases are a match to TRBD2. V lost 0 bases, J lost 6 bases, and 8 bases stayed unmatched. Germline lookup yields CDR1 SGHRS and CDR2 YFSETQ. This CDR3 is built from 16 residues. CDR3 loop: CASSLGLAARRDTQYF. CDR3 DNA sequence: TGCGCCAGCAGCTTGGGACTAGCGGCCCGTAGGGATACGCAGTATTTT.